Listed below are T cell receptor beta chains from one sample, sequenced in a study of T cell responses to AZD1222 COVID-19 vaccine. Generated by immunoSEQ multiplex PCR, the TCRdb table keeps only in-frame clones and is missing some. In the table there are approximately 89,000 clones, about 92% of which are singletons. Here the sequenced sample was peripheral blood, taken on day 0 of AZD1222 vaccination. The receptors come from an adult in good health. Both conserved end residues are part of each CDR3.

v_call | cdr3_aa
TRBV9 | CASSVAARQGPWETQYF
TRBV5-6 | CASSLIGETQYF
TRBV7-9 | CASSSGSGKVYEQYF
TRBV5-4 | CASSPDSTNEKLFF
TRBV5-4 | CASSLDWGGNTEAFF
TRBV7-3 | CASSPNSNQPQHF
TRBV18 | CASSQTWGNEKLFF
TRBV9 | CASSGGAGGVETQYF
TRBV5-6 | CASRRDSYGYTF
TRBV4-3 | CASSQKEGPPLHF
TRBV28 | CASSLTGGYGYTF
TRBV6-5 | CASSPRSGGYTEAFF
TRBV7-9 | CASSPMAGTPYGYTF
TRBV5-1 | CASSQSDSTDTQYF
TRBV4-1 | CASSPPQVTGKQETQYF
TRBV24-1 | CATSDAQDRYNEQFF
TRBV28 | CASVREGWGYTF
TRBV5-8 | CASRQDRVNEKLFF
TRBV27 | CASSFGPNSPLHF
TRBV29-1 | CSVGGSATYEQYF
TRBV4-2 | CASSQVTSGSYEQYF
TRBV27 | CASLSGGAEAFF
TRBV30 | CAWGKDSPLHF
TRBV3-1/TRBV3-2 | CASSPWTGSYEQYF
TRBV28 | CASSGRDYYGYTF
TRBV5-4 | CASSLGGLAGSGTGELFF
TRBV5-1 | CASSWDYKTGELFF
TRBV9 | CASSVAYRWDEQFF
TRBV5-1 | CASSGWGEDRGYTF
TRBV28 | CAVPRQGGSGANVLTF
TRBV5-1 | CASSLEELSYGYTF
TRBV30 | CAWSKTGNQPQHF
TRBV6-5 | CASKTGRDTGELFF
TRBV10-1 | CASSDRGGSLDEQFF
TRBV7-9 | CASSLVLAGYNEQFF
TRBV5-1 | CASSSGLVSYEQYF
TRBV18 | CASSPSLLDTGSEKLFF
TRBV5-6 | CASGPEEARYEADTQYF
TRBV29-1 | CSSERTGRNQPQHF
TRBV18 | CASSPPRSGTGGLITEAFF
TRBV27 | CASSFGQGGTGELFF
TRBV2 | CASSELAGLIEQYF